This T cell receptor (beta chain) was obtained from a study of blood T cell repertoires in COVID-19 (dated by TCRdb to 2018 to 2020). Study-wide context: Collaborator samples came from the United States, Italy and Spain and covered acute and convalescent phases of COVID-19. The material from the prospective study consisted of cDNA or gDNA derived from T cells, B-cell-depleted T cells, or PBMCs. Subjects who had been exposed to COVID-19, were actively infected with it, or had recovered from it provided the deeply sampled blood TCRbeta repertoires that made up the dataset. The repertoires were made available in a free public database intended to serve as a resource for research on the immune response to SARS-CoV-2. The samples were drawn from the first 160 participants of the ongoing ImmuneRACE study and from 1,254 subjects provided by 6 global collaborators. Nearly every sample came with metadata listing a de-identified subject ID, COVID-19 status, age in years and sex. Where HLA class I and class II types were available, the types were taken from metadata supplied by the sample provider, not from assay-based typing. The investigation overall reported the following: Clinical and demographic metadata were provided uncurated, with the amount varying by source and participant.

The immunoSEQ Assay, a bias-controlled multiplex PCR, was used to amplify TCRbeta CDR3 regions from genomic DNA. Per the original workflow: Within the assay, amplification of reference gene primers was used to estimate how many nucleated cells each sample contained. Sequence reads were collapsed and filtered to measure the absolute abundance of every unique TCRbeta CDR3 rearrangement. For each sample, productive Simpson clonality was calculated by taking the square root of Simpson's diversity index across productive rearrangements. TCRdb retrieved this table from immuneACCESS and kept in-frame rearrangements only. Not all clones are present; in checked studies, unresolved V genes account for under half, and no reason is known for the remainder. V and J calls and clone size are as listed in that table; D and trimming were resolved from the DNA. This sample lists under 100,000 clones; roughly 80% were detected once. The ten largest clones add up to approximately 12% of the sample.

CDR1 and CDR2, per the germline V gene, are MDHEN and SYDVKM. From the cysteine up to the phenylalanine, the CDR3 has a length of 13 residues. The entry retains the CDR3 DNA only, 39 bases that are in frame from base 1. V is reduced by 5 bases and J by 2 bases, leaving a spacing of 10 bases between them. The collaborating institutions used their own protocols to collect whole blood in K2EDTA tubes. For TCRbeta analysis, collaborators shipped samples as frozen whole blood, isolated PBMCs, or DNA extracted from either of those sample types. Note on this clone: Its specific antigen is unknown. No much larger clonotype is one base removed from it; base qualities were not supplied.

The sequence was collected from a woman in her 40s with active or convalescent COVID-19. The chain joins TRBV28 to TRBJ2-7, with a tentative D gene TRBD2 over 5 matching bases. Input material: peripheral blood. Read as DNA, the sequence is TGTGCCAGCAGTGCTGACGGGGCCTACGAGCAGTACTTC. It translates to CASSADGAYEQYF.